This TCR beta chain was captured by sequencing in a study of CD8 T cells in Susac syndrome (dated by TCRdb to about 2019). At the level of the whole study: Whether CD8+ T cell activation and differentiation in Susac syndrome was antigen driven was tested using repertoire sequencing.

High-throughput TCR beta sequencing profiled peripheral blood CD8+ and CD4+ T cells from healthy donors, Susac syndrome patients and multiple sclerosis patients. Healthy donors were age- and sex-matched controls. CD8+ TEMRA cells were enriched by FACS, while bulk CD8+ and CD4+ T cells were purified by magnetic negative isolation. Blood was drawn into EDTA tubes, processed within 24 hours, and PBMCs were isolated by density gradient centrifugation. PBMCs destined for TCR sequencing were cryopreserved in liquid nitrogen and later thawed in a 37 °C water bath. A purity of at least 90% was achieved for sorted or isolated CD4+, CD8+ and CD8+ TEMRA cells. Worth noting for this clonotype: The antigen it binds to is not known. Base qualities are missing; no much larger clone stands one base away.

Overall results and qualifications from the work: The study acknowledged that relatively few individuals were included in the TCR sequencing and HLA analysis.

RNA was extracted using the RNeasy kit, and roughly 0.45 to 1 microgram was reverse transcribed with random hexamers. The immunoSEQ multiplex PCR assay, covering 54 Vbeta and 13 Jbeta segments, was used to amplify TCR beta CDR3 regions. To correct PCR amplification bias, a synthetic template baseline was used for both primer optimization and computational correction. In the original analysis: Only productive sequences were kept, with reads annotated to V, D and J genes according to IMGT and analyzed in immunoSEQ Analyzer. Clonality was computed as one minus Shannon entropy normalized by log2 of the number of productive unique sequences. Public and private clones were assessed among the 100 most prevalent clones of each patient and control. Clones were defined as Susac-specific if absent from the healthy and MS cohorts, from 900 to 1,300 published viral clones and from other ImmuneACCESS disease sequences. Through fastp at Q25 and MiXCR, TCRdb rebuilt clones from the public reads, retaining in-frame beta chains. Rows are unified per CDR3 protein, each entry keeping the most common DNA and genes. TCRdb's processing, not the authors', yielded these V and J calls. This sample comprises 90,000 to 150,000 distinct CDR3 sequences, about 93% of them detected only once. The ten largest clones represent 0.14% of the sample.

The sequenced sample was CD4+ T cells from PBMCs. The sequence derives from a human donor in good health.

The DNA sequence is given as TGTGCCAGCAGCACACAGAATTCACCCCTCCACTTT. This translates into CASSTQNSPLHF. Recombination linked TRBV7-2 to TRBJ1-6; the D gene is unclear. From cysteine to phenylalanine, the CDR3 is 12 amino acids long. Only the CDR3 region is kept as DNA, spanning 36 bases read in frame from base 1. Based on the germline V gene, the CDR1 and CDR2 sequences are SGHTA and FQGNSA. V sheds 5 bases and J sheds 7 bases, leaving 6 bases between their ends.